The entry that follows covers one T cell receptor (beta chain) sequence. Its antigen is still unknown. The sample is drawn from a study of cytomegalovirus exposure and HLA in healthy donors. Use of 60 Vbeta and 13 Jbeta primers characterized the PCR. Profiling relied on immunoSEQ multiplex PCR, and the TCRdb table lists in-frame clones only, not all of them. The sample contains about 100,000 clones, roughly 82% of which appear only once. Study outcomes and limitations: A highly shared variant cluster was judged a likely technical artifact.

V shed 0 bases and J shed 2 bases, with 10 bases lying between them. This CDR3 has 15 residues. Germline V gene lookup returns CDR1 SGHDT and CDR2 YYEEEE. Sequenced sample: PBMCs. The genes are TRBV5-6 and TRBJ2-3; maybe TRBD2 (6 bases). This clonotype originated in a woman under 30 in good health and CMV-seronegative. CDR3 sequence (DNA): TGTGCCAGCAGCTTGGGTAGGGGACTCACAGATACGCAGTATTTT. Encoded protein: CASSLGRGLTDTQYF. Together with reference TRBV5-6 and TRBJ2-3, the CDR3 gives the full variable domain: DAGVTQSPTHLIKTRGQQVTLRCSPKSGHDTVSWYQQALGQGPQFIFQYYEEEERQRGNFPDRFSGHQFPNYSSELNVNALLLGDSALYLCASSLGRGLTDTQYFGPGTRLTVL.